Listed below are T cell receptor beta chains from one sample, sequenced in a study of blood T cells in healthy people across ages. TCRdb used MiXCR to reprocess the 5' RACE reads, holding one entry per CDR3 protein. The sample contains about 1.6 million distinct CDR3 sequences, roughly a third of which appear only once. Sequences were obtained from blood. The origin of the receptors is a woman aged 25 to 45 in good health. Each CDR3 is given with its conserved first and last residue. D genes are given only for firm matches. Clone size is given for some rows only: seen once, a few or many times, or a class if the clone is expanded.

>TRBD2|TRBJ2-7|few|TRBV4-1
CASSQEGTSGGRYEQYF
TGCGCCAGCAGCCAAGAGGGGACTAGCGGGGGCCGCTACGAGCAGTACTTC
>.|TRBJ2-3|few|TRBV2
CASSEAAGPLTDTQYF
TGTGCCAGCAGTGAAGCGGCAGGGCCACTCACAGATACGCAGTATTTT
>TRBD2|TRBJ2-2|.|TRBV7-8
CASRSYLAGANTRELFF
TGTGCCAGCAGATCCTACTTAGCGGGGGCGAACACCAGGGAGCTGTTTTTT
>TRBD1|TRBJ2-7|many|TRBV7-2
CASSLTGIHEQYF
TGTGCCAGCAGCTTGACAGGGATCCACGAGCAGTACTTC
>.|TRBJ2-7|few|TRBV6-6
CASRRESTGTYSYEQYF
TGTGCCAGCAGGAGGGAATCGACCGGGACATATTCCTACGAGCAGTACTTC
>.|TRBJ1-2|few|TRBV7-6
CASSQVLGSDYGYTF
TGTGCCAGCAGCCAGGTTCTGGGAAGCGACTATGGCTACACCTTC
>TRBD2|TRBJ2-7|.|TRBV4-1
CASSQGRGGRMEEQYF
TGCGCCAGCAGCCAGGGGCGGGGCGGGAGAATGGAAGAGCAGTACTTC
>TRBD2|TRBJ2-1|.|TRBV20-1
CSAGGTSGGYNEQFF
TGCAGTGCTGGGGGGACTAGCGGGGGCTACAATGAGCAGTTCTTC
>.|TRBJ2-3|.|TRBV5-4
CASSSEGRVTDTQYF
TGTGCCAGCAGCTCGGAGGGGCGGGTCACAGATACGCAGTATTTT
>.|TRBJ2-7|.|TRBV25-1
CASSEYGRYEQYF
TGTGCCAGCAGTGAATATGGCAGGTACGAGCAGTACTTC
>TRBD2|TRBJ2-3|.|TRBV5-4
CASSLGTSGNVDTQYF
TGTGCCAGCAGCTTGGGGACTAGCGGGAATGTAGATACGCAGTATTTT
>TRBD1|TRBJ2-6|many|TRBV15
CATPPSVGQGTFWANVLTF
TGTGCCACCCCCCCCTCCGTGGGACAGGGAACTTTCTGGGCCAACGTCCTGACTTTC
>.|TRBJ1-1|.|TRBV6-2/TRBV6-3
CASSYRGVGTEAFF
TGTGCCAGCAGTTACCGAGGGGTTGGCACTGAAGCTTTCTTT
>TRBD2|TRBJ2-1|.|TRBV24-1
CATTAGGGDNEQFF
TGTGCCACCACCGCGGGAGGGGGGGACAATGAGCAGTTCTTC
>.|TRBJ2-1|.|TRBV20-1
CSARPPGTYNEQFF
TGCAGTGCTAGACCGCCGGGAACCTACAATGAGCAGTTCTTC
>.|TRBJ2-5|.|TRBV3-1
CASSLRGSGLETQYF
TGTGCCAGCAGTTTGCGCGGGTCCGGGCTAGAGACCCAGTACTTC
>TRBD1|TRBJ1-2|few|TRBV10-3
CAISEGGQGSGYTF
TGTGCCATCAGTGAGGGAGGACAGGGGTCTGGCTACACCTTC
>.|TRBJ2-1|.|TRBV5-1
CASSLEQGWYNEQFF
TGCGCCAGCAGCTTGGAGCAGGGCTGGTACAATGAGCAGTTCTTC
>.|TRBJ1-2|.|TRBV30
CAWRGGASVGYTF
TGTGCCTGGAGAGGGGGGGCTTCGGTCGGCTACACCTTC
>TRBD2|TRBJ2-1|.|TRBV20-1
CNASTTSGRASYNEQFF
TGCAATGCTAGTACGACTAGCGGGAGGGCATCCTACAATGAGCAGTTCTTC
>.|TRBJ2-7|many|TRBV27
CASSFSPSYEQYF
TGTGCCAGCAGTTTCTCCCCGTCCTACGAGCAGTACTTC
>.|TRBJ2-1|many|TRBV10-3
CAIRGPSNEQFF
TGTGCCATCAGAGGCCCATCCAATGAGCAGTTCTTC
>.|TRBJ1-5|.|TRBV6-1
CASSYGGSNQPQHF
TGTGCCAGCAGTTATGGAGGGAGCAATCAGCCCCAGCATTTT
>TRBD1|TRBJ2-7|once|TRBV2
CAISTGTGDYEQYF
TGTGCCATCAGTACCGGGACAGGGGATTACGAGCAGTACTTC
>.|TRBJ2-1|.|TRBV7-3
CASSSLKHRRDGARPDFNEQFF
TGTGCCAGCAGCTCATTAAAGCATAGGAGAGATGGGGCCAGGCCGGATTTCAATGAGCAGTTCTTC
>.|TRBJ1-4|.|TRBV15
CATSLQGKQDEKLFF
TGTGCCACCAGCCTTCAGGGGAAACAAGATGAAAAACTGTTTTTT
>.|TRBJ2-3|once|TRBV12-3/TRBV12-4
CASSPMNTDTQYF
TGTGCCAGCAGTCCTATGAACACAGATACGCAGTATTTT
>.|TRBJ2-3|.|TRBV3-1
CASSQVLRRTSTDTQYF
TGTGCCAGCAGCCAAGTTTTACGGAGGACTAGCACAGATACGCAGTATTTT
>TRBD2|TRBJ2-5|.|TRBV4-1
CASSQGEHIAGSGNEQYF
TGCGCCAGCAGCCAAGGGGAACATATAGCGGGAAGCGGCAATGAGCAGTACTTC
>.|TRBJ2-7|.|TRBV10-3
CTIRHLYEQYF
TGTACCATCAGACATCTCTACGAGCAGTACTTC
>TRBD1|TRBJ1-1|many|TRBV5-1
CASSPRTGGNTEAFF
TGCGCCAGCAGCCCGAGGACAGGGGGGAACACTGAAGCTTTCTTT
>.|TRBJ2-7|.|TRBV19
CASSVRLVPYEQYF
TGTGCCAGTAGTGTCCGACTAGTCCCCTACGAGCAGTACTTC
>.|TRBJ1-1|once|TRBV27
CASSLGWTENTEAFF
TGTGCCAGCAGTTTGGGATGGACGGAGAACACTGAAGCTTTCTTT
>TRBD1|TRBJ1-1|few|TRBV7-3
CASGTGVNTEAFF
TGTGCCAGCGGGACAGGGGTGAACACTGAAGCTTTCTTT
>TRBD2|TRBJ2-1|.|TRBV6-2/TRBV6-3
CASSPREGGSGDEQFF
TGTGCCAGCAGTCCCCGGGAGGGAGGGTCGGGGGATGAGCAGTTCTTC
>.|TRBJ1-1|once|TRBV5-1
CASSLFLGVNTEAFF
TGCGCCAGCAGCTTATTTTTGGGGGTGAACACTGAAGCTTTCTTT
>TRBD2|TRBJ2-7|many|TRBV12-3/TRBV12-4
CASSSPRTSGSYEQYF
TGTGCCAGCAGTTCTCCCCGGACTAGCGGGTCCTACGAGCAGTACTTC
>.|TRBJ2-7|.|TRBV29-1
CSAAYRESYEQYF
TGCAGCGCTGCGTACAGGGAATCCTACGAGCAGTACTTC
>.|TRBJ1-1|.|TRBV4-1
CAGSQIRGSSAEAFF
TGCGCCGGCAGCCAAATCAGGGGAAGCAGCGCTGAAGCTTTCTTT
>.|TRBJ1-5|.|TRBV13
CASSFSVESGQPQHF
TGTGCCAGCAGCTTTTCGGTTGAATCAGGGCAGCCCCAGCATTTT